This TCR beta chain stems from a study of CD8+ T cells in alopecia areata (dated by TCRdb to 2016 to 2019). Study-wide context: The treated patients took part in an open-label pilot trial in which moderate-to-severe alopecia areata was treated with oral tofacitinib at 5 to 10 mg twice daily. Biopsies were taken from tofacitinib-treated patients at baseline and again at 4 and 24 weeks into treatment, and several of those patients also had a later scalp biopsy. immunoSEQ multiplex PCR using 35 Vbeta forward primers and 13 Jbeta reverse primers was used to amplify TCRbeta CDR3 regions. Scalp clonality was compared across normal scalp (n=4), patchy alopecia areata scalp (n=8), and alopecia totalis/universalis scalp (n=8). The study used high-throughput TCRbeta sequencing to examine T cell clonal expansion in alopecia areata, in both the C3H/HeJ mouse model and human patients. RNA came from the PAXgene miRNA kit for fixed scalp, the miRNeasy kit for PBMCs, and the RNeasy kit for mouse skin. Scalp tissue and sorted CD4+ and CD8+ peripheral blood T cells from patchy and totalis/universalis alopecia areata patients and from healthy controls were covered by human TCRbeta sequencing. Patients received tofacitinib for 6 to 18 months and were then followed off drug for 6 months to check for delayed response and recurrence.

CDR1 and CDR2 are read off the germline V gene as SGHTA and FQGNSA. V and J lose 2 bases and 9 bases, and a span of 11 bases separates them. The CDR3, cysteine through phenylalanine, is 14 amino acids long. The read is trimmed to its CDR3 DNA, 42 bases read in frame from base 1. Library construction relied on the immunoSEQ multiplex PCR assay. For TCR sequencing, RNA was extracted from every sample and reverse transcribed into cDNA to serve as template. First-strand cDNA was synthesized with SuperScript III using a 2:1 mix of oligo-dT and random hexamers. A synthetic immune receptor repertoire was used to measure amplification bias, and any remaining bias was corrected computationally. In the original analysis: Raw reads were preprocessed to remove errors, and CDR3 was defined by IMGT conventions from the conserved cysteine to phenylalanine. Clonality was computed by normalizing Shannon entropy by log2 of the number of productive unique TCRs and subtracting the result from 1. Scalp TCRbeta sequences were cross-referenced with sorted blood CD4 and CD8 repertoires so that the CD4 or CD8 identity of scalp clones could be inferred. TCRdb stores this immuneACCESS table with in-frame sequences only. Part of the clones is absent; in the studies checked, under half of the shortfall reflects unresolved V genes, and no reason is known for the rest. V, J and clone size derive from that table, while D and trimming were established from the DNA sequence. For this sample the table gives roughly 250,000 clones, of which under 70% were detected only once. Of the sample, 1% to 1.5% is held by the ten largest clones.

Interpreted using the paper, the time point label stands for: baseline before oral tofacitinib. Lesional scalp punch biopsies and peripheral blood were obtained from alopecia areata patients. PBMCs were separated by density centrifugation and stained for CD3, CD4 and CD8, after which CD4+ and CD8+ T cells were sorted on a FACSAria. General findings and caveats noted by the study authors: Scalp TCR repertoire analysis is complicated because resident alphabeta T cells in normal human skin are also sequenced, whereas mouse skin is dominated by gammadelta T cells. TCR sequences shared between patients were less clear than in mice, possibly partly because of HLA diversity in the patient population. Compared with normal scalp, lesional scalp, particularly in alopecia totalis/universalis, had higher clonality and more expanded CD8+ clones, which suggests antigenic drive.

Of note for this clone: The antigen it binds to is not known. Base quality data are lacking; no much larger clone is found one base away.

The TCR originated in a human donor with alopecia areata. The source was CD4+ T cells sorted from blood, collected at week 0. The sequence links TRBV7-2 to TRBJ1-6; the best D guess is TRBD1, with 5 bases matching. The CDR3 protein is CASSLYGGGSPLHF. The sequence in DNA is TGTGCCAGCAGCTTATACGGTGGGGGTTCACCCCTCCACTTT.